This T cell receptor (beta chain) was sequenced during a study of T cell responses to AZD1222 COVID-19 vaccine. Findings and limits, study-wide: Among AZD1222 vaccinees, only six were seropositive at baseline. Repertoires were collected only later (after the peak T cell response had occurred). Among the donors, most were white British and more were female, and clonal diversity was possibly underestimated. Nearly half of spike-specific TCRs reportedly go after variant regions that carry no mutations.

Clones were sequenced by immunoSEQ multiplex PCR, and TCRdb holds only the in-frame ones, with some missing. Here the sample spans 160,000 or so clones, roughly 86% being singletons. A remark on this clone: What it binds is not known.

V lost 6 bases to trimming and J lost 4 bases; unmatched junction nucleotides: 4. CDR1 ENHRY and CDR2 SYGVKD come from the germline V gene. The CDR3 consists of 14 residues. The starting material was peripheral blood, obtained on day 0 of AZD1222 vaccination. The receptor was derived from an adult in good health. The chain recombines TRBV10-3 with TRBJ2-7, with 12 bases matching TRBD2. The CDR3 nucleotides are TGTGCCATCAGCGGACTAGCGGGGACATACGAGCAGTACTTC. Its protein is CAISGLAGTYEQYF.